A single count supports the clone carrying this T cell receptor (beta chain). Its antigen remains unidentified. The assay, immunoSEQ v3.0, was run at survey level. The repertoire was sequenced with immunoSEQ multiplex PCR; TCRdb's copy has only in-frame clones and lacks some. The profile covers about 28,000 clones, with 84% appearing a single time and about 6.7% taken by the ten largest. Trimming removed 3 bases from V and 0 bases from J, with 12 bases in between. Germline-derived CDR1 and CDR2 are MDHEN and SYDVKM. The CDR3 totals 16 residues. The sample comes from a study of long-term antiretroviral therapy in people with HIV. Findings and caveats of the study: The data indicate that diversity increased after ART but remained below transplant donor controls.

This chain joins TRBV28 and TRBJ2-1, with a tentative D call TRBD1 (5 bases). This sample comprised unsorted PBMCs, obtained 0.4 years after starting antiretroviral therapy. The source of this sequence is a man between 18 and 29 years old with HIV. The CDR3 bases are TGTGCCAGCAGTTTTTACAGGTCGAGCTCCTACAATGAGCAGTTCTTC. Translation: CASSFYRSSSYNEQFF.